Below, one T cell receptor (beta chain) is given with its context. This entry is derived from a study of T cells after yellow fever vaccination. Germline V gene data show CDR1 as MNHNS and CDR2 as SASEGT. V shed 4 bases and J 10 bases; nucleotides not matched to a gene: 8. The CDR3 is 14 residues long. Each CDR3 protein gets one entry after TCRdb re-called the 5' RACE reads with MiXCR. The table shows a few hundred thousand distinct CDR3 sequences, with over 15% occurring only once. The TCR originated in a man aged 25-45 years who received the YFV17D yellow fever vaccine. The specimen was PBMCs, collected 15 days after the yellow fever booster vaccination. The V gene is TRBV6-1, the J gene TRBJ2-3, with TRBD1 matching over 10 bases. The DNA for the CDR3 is TGTGCCAGCAGTGCCGCCGCGACAGGGGGCGCGCAGTATTTT. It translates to CASSAAATGGAQYF.